This is a list of T cell receptor beta chains from one sample in a study of B cell selection in AIRE deficiency. TCRdb keeps only in-frame clones here, not all; method: immunoSEQ multiplex PCR. The sample lists tens of thousands of clones, roughly 91% seen once, with roughly 1.5% in the top ten. Sequenced material: CD4+CD25+ Tregs sorted from PBMCs. These receptors were collected from a human donor in good health. The CDR3 runs from the conserved cysteine through the conserved F or W. D genes are given only for firm matches. Clone size is shown for a subset of rows, as once, few, many or a class of expanded clone.

TRBD1	.	TRBV19	TRBJ1-2	CASRRTGEAYGYTF	TGTGCCAGTCGACGGACAGGGGAGGCCTATGGCTACACCTTC
TRBD1	.	TRBV7-8	TRBJ2-1	CASSRRTGGYNEQFF	TGTGCCAGCAGCCGCCGGACAGGGGGGTACAATGAGCAGTTCTTC
.	.	TRBV28	TRBJ1-2	CASSSYTTKEGYGYTF	TGTGCCAGCAGTTCATATACGACCAAGGAAGGCTATGGCTACACCTTC
TRBD2	.	TRBV5-1	TRBJ2-1	CASSFPGGSYNEQFF	TGCGCCAGCAGCTTTCCGGGGGGGTCCTACAATGAGCAGTTCTTC
TRBD2	.	TRBV5-1	TRBJ2-3	CASSFLPGTSRGDTQYF	TGCGCCAGCAGCTTCCTCCCAGGGACTAGCAGAGGAGATACGCAGTATTTT
TRBD1	few	TRBV19	TRBJ2-5	CASSIGQGGLETQYF	TGTGCCAGTAGTATTGGACAGGGCGGGTTGGAGACCCAGTACTTC
TRBD2	.	TRBV18	TRBJ2-1	CASSPPGSGDEQFF	TGTGCCAGCTCACCACCGGGAAGCGGGGATGAGCAGTTCTTC
.	.	TRBV7-9	TRBJ2-1	CASSPRAYNEQFF	TGTGCCAGCAGCCCCCGAGCCTACAATGAGCAGTTCTTC
.	.	TRBV18	TRBJ1-4	CASSPYSSVNEKLFF	TGTGCCAGCTCACCATATTCATCAGTTAATGAAAAACTGTTTTTT
TRBD2	.	TRBV7-8	TRBJ2-3	CASSFFAGVTDTQYF	TGTGCCAGCAGCTTTTTCGCGGGAGTAACGGATACGCAGTATTTT
TRBD1	.	TRBV10-3	TRBJ1-3	CASSHRGSGNTIYF	TGTGCCAGCAGTCACAGGGGATCTGGAAACACCATATATTTT